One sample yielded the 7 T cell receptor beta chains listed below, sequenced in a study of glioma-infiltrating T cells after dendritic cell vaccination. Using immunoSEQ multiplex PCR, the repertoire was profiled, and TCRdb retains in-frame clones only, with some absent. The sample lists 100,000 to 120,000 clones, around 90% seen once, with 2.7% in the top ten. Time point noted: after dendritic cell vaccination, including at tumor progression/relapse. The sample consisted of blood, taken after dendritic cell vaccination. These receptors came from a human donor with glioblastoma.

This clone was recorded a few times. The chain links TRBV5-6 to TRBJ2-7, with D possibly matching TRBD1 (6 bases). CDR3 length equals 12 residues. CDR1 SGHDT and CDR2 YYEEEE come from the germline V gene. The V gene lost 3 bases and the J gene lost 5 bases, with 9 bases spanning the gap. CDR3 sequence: CASSWRQDEQYF. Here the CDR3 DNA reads TGTGCCAGCAGCTGGAGACAGGACGAGCAGTACTTC.

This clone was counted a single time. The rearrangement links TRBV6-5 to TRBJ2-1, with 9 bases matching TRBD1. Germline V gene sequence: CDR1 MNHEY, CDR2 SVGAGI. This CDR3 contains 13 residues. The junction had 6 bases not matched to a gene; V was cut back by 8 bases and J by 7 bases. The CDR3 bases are TGTGCCAGCGGCCGGGGACAGGGAAATGAGCAGTTCTTC. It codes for CASGRGQGNEQFF.

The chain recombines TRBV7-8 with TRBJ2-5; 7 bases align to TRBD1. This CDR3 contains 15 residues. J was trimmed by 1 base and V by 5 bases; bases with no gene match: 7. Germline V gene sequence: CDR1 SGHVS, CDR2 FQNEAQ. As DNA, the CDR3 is TGTGCCAGCAGCAAAGGACAGGCCCTCCAAGAGACCCAGTACTTC. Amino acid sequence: CASSKGQALQETQYF.

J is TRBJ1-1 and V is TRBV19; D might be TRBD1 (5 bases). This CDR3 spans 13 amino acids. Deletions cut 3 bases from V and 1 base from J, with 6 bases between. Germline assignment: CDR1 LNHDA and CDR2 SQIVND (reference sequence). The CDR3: CASSMQGNTEAFF. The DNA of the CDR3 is TGTGCCAGTAGTATGCAGGGGAACACTGAAGCTTTCTTT. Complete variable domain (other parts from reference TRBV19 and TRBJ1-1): DGGITQSPKYLFRKEGQNVTLSCEQNLNHDAMYWYRQDPGQGLRLIYYSQIVNDFQKGDIAEGYSVSREKKESFPLTVTSAQKNPTAFYLCASSMQGNTEAFFGQGTRLTVV.

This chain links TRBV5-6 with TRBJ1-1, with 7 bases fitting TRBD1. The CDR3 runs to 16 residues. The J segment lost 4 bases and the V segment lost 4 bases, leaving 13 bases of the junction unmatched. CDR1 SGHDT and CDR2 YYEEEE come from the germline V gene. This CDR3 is CASSPAKGQRFTEAFF. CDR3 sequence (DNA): TGTGCCAGCAGCCCAGCTAAGGGACAGCGTTTCACTGAAGCTTTCTTT.

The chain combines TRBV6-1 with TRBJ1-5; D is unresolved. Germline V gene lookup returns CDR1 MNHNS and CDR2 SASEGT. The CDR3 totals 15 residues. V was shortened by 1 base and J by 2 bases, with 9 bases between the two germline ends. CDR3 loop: CASSEVSTGNQPQHF. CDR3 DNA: TGTGCCAGCAGTGAAGTGTCCACGGGCAATCAGCCCCAGCATTTT.

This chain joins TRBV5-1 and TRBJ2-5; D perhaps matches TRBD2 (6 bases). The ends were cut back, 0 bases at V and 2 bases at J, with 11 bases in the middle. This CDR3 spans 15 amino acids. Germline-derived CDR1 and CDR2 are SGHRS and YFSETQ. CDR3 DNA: TGCGCCAGCAGCTTGGGGCCTAGCGTGCAAGAGACCCAGTACTTC. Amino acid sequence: CASSLGPSVQETQYF.